The T cell receptor (beta chain) described here comes from a study of regulatory T cells in long-lasting Graves disease. Trimming stripped 4 bases from V and 4 bases from J, with 19 bases between. Germline-derived CDR1 and CDR2 are KGHDR and SFDVKD. The CDR3 extends over 17 amino acids. The table lists this clonotype with many counts. Arm-PCR of CDR3 regions with iRepertoire HTBI primers generated TCR beta libraries. TCRdb fed the multiplex PCR reads into MiXCR, producing one record per CDR3 protein. The sample includes about 540,000 distinct CDR3 sequences, approximately 12% of them seen just once. Time point denoted: newly diagnosed GD, antithyroid drugs for less than 3 months. PBMC RNA served as the TCR library source. This sample was also put to use in a study of T cells in Graves' hyperthyroidism and ophthalmopathy.

The sequence was collected from a man in his thirties or forties with Graves disease. V gene TRBV24-1 combines with J gene TRBJ2-1; D not certain. The source was peripheral blood mononuclear cells (PBMCs), collected at new diagnosis, from a patient treated with antithyroid drugs. The CDR3 sequence: CATSDHLTRLGYNEQFF. In DNA form, the CDR3 reads TGTGCCACCAGTGACCACCTCACTCGCCTTGGGTACAATGAGCAGTTCTTC.